These 17 T cell receptor beta chains were all obtained from the same sample, sequenced in a study of human T cells and chemical hapten exposure. TCRdb reanalysed the RACE reads using MiXCR and keeps one entry per CDR3 protein. The repertoire holds approximately 260,000 distinct CDR3 sequences, approximately 8.4% seen once, with over 2% in the top ten. Time point reported: pre-sensitization, week 0. Treatment described: therapeutic diphenylcyclopropenone sensitization with weekly scalp DPC. Material: whole blood, obtained in connection with sensitization to the hapten diphenylcyclopropenone (DPC). These receptors all stem from a woman aged 40 to 55 with alopecia areata. Some clones in this sample may be carry-over from other donors' samples.

This clonotype showed up just a few times. The chain employs TRBV21-1 and TRBJ2-3; whether TRBD2, the table's D call, matches the DNA was not checked. TRBV21-1 has pseudogene status. CDR3 length: 20 amino acids. The CDR3 region is CASSKGSRETKPLITDTQYF. CDR3 DNA: TGTGCCAGCAGCAAAGGGTCGCGGGAGACAAAACCGCTTATCACAGATACGCAGTATTTT.

This clonotype was found a few times. The chain couples TRBV7-9 to TRBJ2-7; perhaps TRBD1 as D (5 bases). V dropped 4 bases and J dropped 5 bases, with 18 bases sitting between them. The CDR3 is 15 residues long. Germline values: CDR1 SEHNR, CDR2 FQNEAQ (reference sequence). The CDR3 nucleotides read TGTGCCAGCAGCTACGAGGTACAGGTTCAGAACGAGCAGTACTTC. Protein sequence: CASSYEVQVQNEQYF.

The chain joins TRBV28 to TRBJ1-5; TRBD1 aligns across 9 bases. CDR1 and CDR2 (germline): MDHEN, SYDVKM. The CDR3 covers 16 residues. J gave up 7 bases and V 3 bases, and 10 bases lay outside the gene matches. CDR3 sequence: CASSFISDRGGQPQHF. CDR3 DNA sequence: TGTGCCAGCAGTTTCATATCCGACAGGGGGGGACAGCCCCAGCATTTT.

J is TRBJ2-7 and V is TRBV28; D not certain. Between the trimmed V and J ends, which lost 4 bases and 3 bases, there was a span of 10 bases. The CDR3 contains 13 residues. The germline V gene encodes CDR1 MDHEN and CDR2 SYDVKM. The CDR3 DNA reads TGTGCCAGCAGTTCTTTCGCGGTCTACGAGCAGTACTTC. Translation: CASSSFAVYEQYF.

V and J are TRBV6-5 and TRBJ2-7; D is perhaps TRBD2 (5 bases). The germline CDR1 and CDR2 sequences are MNHEY and SVGAGI. This CDR3 region has 16 residues. Trimming removed 5 bases from V and 2 bases from J, with 19 bases in between. CDR3 amino acids: CASSLDPHPGAYEQYF. In DNA, the CDR3 is TGTGCCAGCAGTCTCGACCCACACCCCGGGGCCTACGAGCAGTACTTC.

The V and J genes are TRBV20-1 and TRBJ1-1, with D unresolved. The CDR3 is 12 residues long. The germline V and J ends were trimmed by 1 base and 1 base, with 4 bases remaining between them. CDR1 and CDR2 from the germline V gene are DFQATT and SNEGSKA (reference sequence). The CDR3 is CSARGPNTEAFF. The CDR3 DNA sequence: TGCAGTGCTAGAGGGCCGAACACTGAAGCTTTCTTT.

The chain combines TRBV6-5 with TRBJ2-2, with D perhaps given as TRBD1 or TRBD2 (5 bases each). The CDR3 runs to 15 residues. Trimming removed 6 bases from V and 7 bases from J, with 18 bases in between. In germline, CDR1 is MNHEY, CDR2 SVGAGI. The CDR3 DNA reads TGTGCCAGCAGACCACCGGGACGCATGGGCGGGGAGCTGTTTTTT. This sequence encodes CASRPPGRMGGELFF.

This sequence joins TRBV6-2 or TRBV6-3 and TRBJ2-3, with D perhaps matching TRBD2 (5 bases). Deletions cut 2 bases from V and 4 bases from J, with 16 bases between. CDR1 MNHEY and CDR2 SVGEGT come from the germline V gene. The CDR3 extends over 16 amino acids. CDR3 in DNA: TGTGCCAGCAGTTACGGGTCGGCAGGAGCGGCAGATACGCAGTATTTT. It encodes CASSYGSAGAADTQYF.

The chain recombines TRBV5-1 with TRBJ1-6, with D hard to call. CDR1 and CDR2 from the germline V gene are SGHRS and YFSETQ. The CDR3 is 15 residues long. V was trimmed by 4 bases and J by 14 bases, leaving 22 bases between them. CDR3 bases: TGCGCCAGCAGCGCGGCTGCAGACCACGGCGGAGCCCTCCACTTT. It translates to CASSAAADHGGALHF.

This clonotype has at least ten counts. J is TRBJ2-5 and V is TRBV5-1; D perhaps matches TRBD1 (6 bases). The CDR3 runs 14 residues. V dropped 4 bases and J dropped 2 bases, with 12 bases sitting between them. Germline CDR1 and CDR2: SGHRS and YFSETQ. For the CDR3, the DNA is TGCGCCAGCAGCCCCGGACAGACGCAAGAGACCCAGTACTTC. It specifies CASSPGQTQETQYF.

The genes are TRBV5-1 and TRBJ1-1; the D gene is possibly TRBD1 (6 bases). The CDR3 contains 14 residues. CDR1 is SGHRS, CDR2 YFSETQ, per germline. Trimming removed 4 bases from V and 4 bases from J, with 14 bases in between. The CDR3 nucleotides are TGCGCCAGCAGCCCAGGGACATCGGGCACTGAAGCTTTCTTT. Translation gives CASSPGTSGTEAFF.

About this clonotype itself: This clone may be a read error of a much larger clone one base away. V gene TRBV6-1 combines with J gene TRBJ2-2; perhaps TRBD2 as D (5 bases). CDR3 length: 11 amino acids. The germline gives CDR1 MNHNS, CDR2 SASEGT. CDR3 sequence reads: CASPVAGELLF. In DNA, the CDR3 is TGTGCCAGCCCCGTCGCCGGGGAGCTGTTGTTT.

This clonotype was picked up a small number of times. The chain is built from TRBV7-2 and TRBJ2-3; D unresolved. This CDR3 comprises 13 residues. Germline V gene sequence: CDR1 SGHTA, CDR2 FQGNSA. Trimming removed 5 bases from V and 2 bases from J, with 8 bases in between. The CDR3 DNA is TGTGCCAGCAGCCGGAGCTACACAGATACGCAGTATTTT. Translated, it gives CASSRSYTDTQYF.

V usage is TRBV7-9 and J usage is TRBJ2-4, with D possibly called TRBD1 or TRBD2 (5 bases each). Between the trimmed V and J ends, which lost 2 bases and 4 bases, there was a span of 9 bases. This CDR3 is built from 14 residues. Germline V gene sequence: CDR1 SEHNR, CDR2 FQNEAQ (reference sequence). The CDR3 DNA follows: TGTGCCAGCAGCTTAAACGGGGCTAAAAACATTCAGTACTTC. Translated, it gives CASSLNGAKNIQYF.

This clonotype was seen many times. The rearrangement joins TRBV5-6 to TRBJ2-6; D not certain. The V end was cut by 2 bases, the J end by 4 bases, with 10 bases between. The CDR3 has 15 amino acids. Germline V lookup: CDR1 SGHDT, CDR2 YYEEEE. CDR3 loop: CASSFIVSGANVLTF. CDR3 DNA sequence: TGTGCCAGCAGCTTTATTGTCTCCGGGGCCAACGTCCTGACTTTC.

A few counts support this clonotype. CDR3: CASSLTLGVKFF. The DNA of the CDR3 is TGTGCCAGCAGCTTAACACTAGGGGTTAAGTTCTTC. The chain has TRBV7-2 and TRBJ2-1; D could derive from TRBD1 or TRBD2 (5 bases each). From germline, CDR1 is SGHTA and CDR2 FQGNSA. The CDR3 contains 12 residues. V lost 2 bases and J lost 14, with 13 bases in between.

The chain combines TRBV12-3 or TRBV12-4 with TRBJ2-1; D not resolved. V lost 2 bases and J lost 8, with 13 bases in between. CDR3 length: 14 residues. The CDR3, as DNA: TGTGCCAGCAGTTTACGGGCTATTCAGGATGAGCAGTTCTTC. Protein: CASSLRAIQDEQFF.